This is a list of T cell receptor beta chains from one sample in a study of blood T cells in healthy people across ages. Via MiXCR, TCRdb re-called the 5' RACE reads, giving one row per CDR3 protein. The table has about 1,500,000 distinct CDR3 sequences, 42% seen once. Specimen: blood. These receptors came from a woman under 30 in good health. Each CDR3 is given with its conserved first and last residue. Each record gives: clone size, CDR3 length, J gene, V gene, D gene, CDR3 protein, CDR3 DNA. D genes are given only for firm matches. Size tells how often a clone was seen (once, few, many) or the class of an expanded clone, and some rows leave it out.

abundance: .; len: 17; j_gene: TRBJ2-2; v_gene: TRBV4-2; d_gene: TRBD2; CDR3aa: CASSRVTAGGGTGELFF; CDR3nt: TGTGCCAGCAGCCGAGTGACAGCGGGAGGGGGCACCGGGGAGCTGTTTTTT
abundance: .; len: 14; j_gene: TRBJ1-2; v_gene: TRBV12-3/TRBV12-4; d_gene: .; CDR3aa: CASSSLRQSYGYTF; CDR3nt: TGTGCCAGCAGTTCCTTAAGACAGTCCTATGGCTACACCTTC
abundance: .; len: 15; j_gene: TRBJ1-2; v_gene: TRBV19; d_gene: .; CDR3aa: CASTPPGQLNYGYTF; CDR3nt: TGTGCCAGTACACCTCCGGGGCAGCTTAACTATGGCTACACCTTC
abundance: .; len: 13; j_gene: TRBJ1-5; v_gene: TRBV29-1; d_gene: TRBD1; CDR3aa: CSVGQGGDQPQHF; CDR3nt: TGCAGCGTTGGACAGGGGGGCGATCAGCCCCAGCATTTT
abundance: .; len: 17; j_gene: TRBJ2-3; v_gene: TRBV5-1; d_gene: .; CDR3aa: CASRAEEASWGADTQYF; CDR3nt: TGCGCCAGCAGAGCTGAGGAGGCTAGCTGGGGCGCAGATACGCAGTATTTT
abundance: few; len: 15; j_gene: TRBJ2-1; v_gene: TRBV6-2/TRBV6-3; d_gene: TRBD2; CDR3aa: CASSYSRLAGAEQFF; CDR3nt: TGTGCCAGCAGTTACTCACGCCTAGCGGGGGCCGAGCAGTTCTTC
abundance: .; len: 15; j_gene: TRBJ2-4; v_gene: TRBV6-5; d_gene: TRBD2; CDR3aa: CASSARGGLRHEQYF; CDR3nt: TGTGCCAGCAGTGCCCGGGGGGGCCTTAGACATGAGCAGTACTTC
abundance: once; len: 16; j_gene: TRBJ2-2; v_gene: TRBV7-9; d_gene: .; CDR3aa: CASSPPGGATTGELFF; CDR3nt: TGTGCCAGCAGCCCCCCCGGTGGGGCGACTACCGGGGAGCTGTTTTTT
abundance: .; len: 15; j_gene: TRBJ2-1; v_gene: TRBV5-1; d_gene: TRBD1; CDR3aa: CASSGRTGGLNEQFF; CDR3nt: TGCGCCAGCAGCGGGCGGACAGGGGGTTTGAATGAGCAGTTCTTC
abundance: many; len: 12; j_gene: TRBJ2-1; v_gene: TRBV10-3; d_gene: .; CDR3aa: CAISDIPNEQFF; CDR3nt: TGTGCCATCAGTGACATTCCCAATGAGCAGTTCTTC
abundance: .; len: 17; j_gene: TRBJ2-3; v_gene: TRBV7-6; d_gene: .; CDR3aa: CASSPDFLGAGTDTQYF; CDR3nt: TGTGCCAGCAGCCCAGATTTCCTAGGTGCCGGCACAGATACGCAGTATTTT
abundance: .; len: 10; j_gene: TRBJ2-7; v_gene: TRBV29-1; d_gene: .; CDR3aa: CSVVRNEQYF; CDR3nt: TGCAGCGTTGTGCGTAACGAGCAGTACTTC
abundance: few; len: 15; j_gene: TRBJ2-7; v_gene: TRBV20-1; d_gene: TRBD2; CDR3aa: CSARERTSGTYEQYF; CDR3nt: TGCAGTGCTAGAGAAAGGACTAGCGGGACCTACGAGCAGTACTTC
abundance: few; len: 15; j_gene: TRBJ2-1; v_gene: TRBV9; d_gene: .; CDR3aa: CASSVGRGSYNEQFF; CDR3nt: TGTGCCAGCAGCGTAGGTCGGGGCTCCTACAATGAGCAGTTCTTC
abundance: few; len: 13; j_gene: TRBJ2-7; v_gene: TRBV7-9; d_gene: .; CDR3aa: CASSFVSAAEQYF; CDR3nt: TGTGCCAGCAGCTTTGTTTCGGCAGCCGAGCAGTACTTC
abundance: once; len: 14; j_gene: TRBJ1-5; v_gene: TRBV12-3/TRBV12-4; d_gene: .; CDR3aa: CASSLWNSNQPQHF; CDR3nt: TGTGCCAGCAGTTTATGGAACAGCAATCAGCCCCAGCATTTT
abundance: .; len: 16; j_gene: TRBJ2-1; v_gene: TRBV20-1; d_gene: TRBD2; CDR3aa: CSARDVGGRGWNEQFF; CDR3nt: TGCAGTGCTAGAGATGTCGGCGGGAGGGGTTGGAATGAGCAGTTCTTC
abundance: .; len: 15; j_gene: TRBJ2-7; v_gene: TRBV18; d_gene: .; CDR3aa: CASSPAGPRDYEQYF; CDR3nt: TGTGCCAGCTCGCCGGCAGGCCCTCGGGACTACGAGCAGTACTTC
abundance: .; len: 12; j_gene: TRBJ1-1; v_gene: TRBV5-1; d_gene: TRBD1; CDR3aa: CASSSDRGKAFF; CDR3nt: TGCGCCAGCAGCTCTGACAGGGGGAAAGCTTTCTTT
abundance: .; len: 14; j_gene: TRBJ2-5; v_gene: TRBV5-6; d_gene: TRBD1; CDR3aa: CASGRDRVIETQYF; CDR3nt: TGTGCCAGCGGCCGGGACAGGGTGATTGAGACCCAGTACTTC
abundance: .; len: 11; j_gene: TRBJ1-2; v_gene: TRBV7-6; d_gene: .; CDR3aa: CASSLGDEYTF; CDR3nt: TGTGCCAGCAGCTTGGGGGATGAGTACACCTTC
abundance: few; len: 14; j_gene: TRBJ1-5; v_gene: TRBV6-5; d_gene: .; CDR3aa: CASSASISNQPQHF; CDR3nt: TGTGCCAGCAGTGCTTCAATTAGCAATCAGCCCCAGCATTTT
abundance: .; len: 14; j_gene: TRBJ1-1; v_gene: TRBV12-3/TRBV12-4; d_gene: .; CDR3aa: CASGRDTQNTEAFF; CDR3nt: TGTGCCAGCGGGCGGGACACCCAGAACACTGAAGCTTTCTTT
abundance: .; len: 18; j_gene: TRBJ2-5; v_gene: TRBV6-1; d_gene: TRBD2; CDR3aa: CATTRGISSGTPQETQYF; CDR3nt: TGTGCCACCACCCGCGGGATCTCTAGCGGGACTCCTCAAGAGACCCAGTACTTC
abundance: .; len: 15; j_gene: TRBJ2-1; v_gene: TRBV3-1; d_gene: .; CDR3aa: CASSQAPGTYNEQFF; CDR3nt: TGTGCCAGCAGCCAAGCTCCGGGAACTTACAATGAGCAGTTCTTC
abundance: .; len: 14; j_gene: TRBJ1-1; v_gene: TRBV7-9; d_gene: TRBD1; CDR3aa: CASSSETGGSEAFF; CDR3nt: TGTGCCAGCAGCTCCGAGACAGGGGGCTCTGAAGCTTTCTTT
abundance: few; len: 16; j_gene: TRBJ2-3; v_gene: TRBV27; d_gene: .; CDR3aa: CASSLSTGLGRVAQYF; CDR3nt: TGTGCCAGCAGTTTATCGACCGGACTGGGGCGGGTTGCGCAGTATTTT
abundance: .; len: 14; j_gene: TRBJ2-5; v_gene: TRBV20-1; d_gene: TRBD2; CDR3aa: CSARDPSGTFEQYF; CDR3nt: TGCAGTGCTAGAGACCCTAGCGGGACATTTGAGCAGTACTTC
abundance: many; len: 14; j_gene: TRBJ2-1; v_gene: TRBV29-1; d_gene: TRBD2; CDR3aa: CSVPGTRQENEQFF; CDR3nt: TGCAGCGTTCCCGGGACTAGGCAGGAGAATGAGCAGTTCTTC
abundance: few; len: 18; j_gene: TRBJ1-2; v_gene: TRBV3-1; d_gene: TRBD1; CDR3aa: CASSQDHGTESYYYGYTF; CDR3nt: TGTGCCAGCAGCCAAGATCACGGGACAGAGTCCTATTACTATGGCTACACCTTC
abundance: .; len: 15; j_gene: TRBJ2-1; v_gene: TRBV20-1; d_gene: TRBD2; CDR3aa: CSATDPSGVSYEQFF; CDR3nt: TGCAGTGCTACTGACCCTAGCGGGGTCTCCTACGAGCAGTTCTTC
abundance: many; len: 14; j_gene: TRBJ2-7; v_gene: TRBV12-3/TRBV12-4; d_gene: TRBD2; CDR3aa: CASSLLAGDYEQYF; CDR3nt: TGTGCCAGCAGTTTACTAGCGGGAGACTACGAGCAGTACTTC
abundance: .; len: 15; j_gene: TRBJ2-5; v_gene: TRBV6-4; d_gene: TRBD2; CDR3aa: CASSDGVAGAETQYF; CDR3nt: TGTGCCAGCAGTGACGGGGTAGCGGGAGCTGAGACCCAGTACTTC
abundance: once; len: 15; j_gene: TRBJ2-7; v_gene: TRBV12-3/TRBV12-4; d_gene: .; CDR3aa: CASSLPGHSTYEQYF; CDR3nt: TGTGCCAGCAGTCTACCGGGACACTCAACCTACGAGCAGTACTTC
abundance: .; len: 18; j_gene: TRBJ2-7; v_gene: TRBV12-5; d_gene: .; CDR3aa: CASGLDPGGQRTTYEQYF; CDR3nt: TGTGCTAGTGGTTTGGATCCCGGGGGGCAGCGTACCACCTACGAGCAGTACTTC
abundance: .; len: 12; j_gene: TRBJ2-7; v_gene: TRBV28; d_gene: .; CDR3aa: CASSIAGNEQYF; CDR3nt: TGTGCCAGCAGCATCGCAGGGAACGAGCAGTACTTC
abundance: .; len: 10; j_gene: TRBJ2-3; v_gene: TRBV29-1; d_gene: .; CDR3aa: CSVVRRTQYF; CDR3nt: TGCAGCGTTGTCCGCCGGACGCAGTATTTT
abundance: .; len: 13; j_gene: TRBJ2-2; v_gene: TRBV5-1; d_gene: .; CDR3aa: CASRGGSSGELFF; CDR3nt: TGCGCCAGCAGGGGGGGATCAAGCGGGGAGCTGTTTTTT
abundance: few; len: 21; j_gene: TRBJ2-3; v_gene: TRBV5-1; d_gene: TRBD2; CDR3aa: CASSLNPGTSGMQPLRDTQYF; CDR3nt: TGCGCCAGCAGCTTAAATCCGGGGACTAGCGGGATGCAACCCCTACGCGATACGCAGTATTTT
abundance: .; len: 15; j_gene: TRBJ1-1; v_gene: TRBV6-5; d_gene: .; CDR3aa: CASRGQSNSNTEAFF; CDR3nt: TGTGCCAGCAGAGGACAGTCGAACTCGAACACTGAAGCTTTCTTT
abundance: .; len: 13; j_gene: TRBJ1-2; v_gene: TRBV30; d_gene: .; CDR3aa: CAWRRVPQLAFTF; CDR3nt: TGTGCCTGGAGACGTGTGCCGCAACTGGCTTTCACCTTC
abundance: .; len: 19; j_gene: TRBJ2-7; v_gene: TRBV5-1; d_gene: TRBD1; CDR3aa: CASSLAGTGGRRGYYEQYF; CDR3nt: TGCGCCAGCAGCTTGGCTGGGACAGGGGGGCGGCGTGGCTACTACGAGCAGTACTTC
abundance: .; len: 15; j_gene: TRBJ2-3; v_gene: TRBV6-5; d_gene: .; CDR3aa: CASSYGNRRTDTQYF; CDR3nt: TGTGCCAGCAGTTACGGTAACAGACGCACAGATACGCAGTATTTT
abundance: few; len: 14; j_gene: TRBJ2-7; v_gene: TRBV18; d_gene: .; CDR3aa: CASSPPALSYEQYF; CDR3nt: TGTGCCAGCTCACCACCGGCTCTCTCCTACGAGCAGTACTTC
abundance: few; len: 14; j_gene: TRBJ1-2; v_gene: TRBV3-1; d_gene: TRBD1; CDR3aa: CASSQEDREGGYTF; CDR3nt: TGTGCCAGCAGCCAAGAGGACAGGGAAGGCGGCTACACCTTC